The table lists the clone carrying this T cell receptor (beta chain) with many counts. TCR beta CDR3 regions were amplified from RNA transcripts. The first round was an RT-PCR with HTBI primers, and the second round was a multiplex PCR. TCRdb passed the multiplex PCR reads through MiXCR, listing each CDR3 protein once. The sample has 660,000 or so distinct CDR3 sequences; roughly 41% are singletons. The data stem from a study of Graves' ophthalmopathy and Graves' hyperthyroidism. In donors with ophthalmopathy, activity was moderate-to-severe, with CAS ≥3, NOSPECS ≥4 and duration under 3 months. The sample consisted of peripheral blood. The sequence came from an adult man with Graves' ophthalmopathy.

This CDR3 is CATSDSAANTGELFF. The CDR3 DNA is TGTGCCACCAGTGATTCAGCGGCGAACACCGGGGAGCTGTTTTTT. V usage is TRBV24-1 and J usage is TRBJ2-2; the D gene is possibly TRBD2 (5 bases). Germline-derived CDR1 and CDR2 are KGHDR and SFDVKD. V lost 2 bases and J lost 0, with 6 bases in between. This CDR3 spans 15 amino acids.